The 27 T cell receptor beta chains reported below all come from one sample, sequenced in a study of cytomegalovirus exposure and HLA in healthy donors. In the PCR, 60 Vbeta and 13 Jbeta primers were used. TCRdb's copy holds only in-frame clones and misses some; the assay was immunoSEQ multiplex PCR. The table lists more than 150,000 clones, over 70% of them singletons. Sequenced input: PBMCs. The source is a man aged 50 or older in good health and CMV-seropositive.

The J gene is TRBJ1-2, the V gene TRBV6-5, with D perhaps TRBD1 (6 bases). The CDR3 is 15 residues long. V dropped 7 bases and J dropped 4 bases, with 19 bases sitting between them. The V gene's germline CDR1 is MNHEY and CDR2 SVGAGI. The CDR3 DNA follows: TGTGCCAGCAACCCAACAGGGACGGCTTCCTATGGCTACACCTTC. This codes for CASNPTGTASYGYTF.

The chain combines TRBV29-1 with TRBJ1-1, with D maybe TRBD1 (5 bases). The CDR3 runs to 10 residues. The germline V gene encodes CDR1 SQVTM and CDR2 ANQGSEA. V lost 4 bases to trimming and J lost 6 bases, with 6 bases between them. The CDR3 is CSVAGAEAFF. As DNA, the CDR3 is TGCAGCGTTGCGGGGGCTGAAGCTTTCTTT.

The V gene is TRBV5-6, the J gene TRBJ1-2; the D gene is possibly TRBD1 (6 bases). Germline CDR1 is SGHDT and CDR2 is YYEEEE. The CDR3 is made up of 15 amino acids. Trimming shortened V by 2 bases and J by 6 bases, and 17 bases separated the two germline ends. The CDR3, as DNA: TGTGCCAGCAGCTTCGGCCCTGGACAGCCCCATGGCTACACCTTC. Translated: CASSFGPGQPHGYTF.

The CDR3 DNA is TGTGCCAGCAGTGTTCAGGGAGGGGAGACCCAGTACTTC. It specifies CASSVQGGETQYF. The rearrangement links TRBV2 to TRBJ2-5; 7 bases fit TRBD2. Germline V CDR1 and CDR2: SNHLY, FYNNEI. The junction had 4 bases not matched to a gene; V was cut back by 4 bases and J by 5 bases. The CDR3 totals 13 residues.

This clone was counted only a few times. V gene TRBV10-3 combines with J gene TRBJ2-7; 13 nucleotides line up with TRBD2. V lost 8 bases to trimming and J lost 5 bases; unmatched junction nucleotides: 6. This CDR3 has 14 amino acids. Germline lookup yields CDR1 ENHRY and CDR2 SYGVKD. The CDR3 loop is CAIGGTSGTHEQYF. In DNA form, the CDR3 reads TGTGCCATCGGGGGGACTAGCGGGACCCACGAGCAGTACTTC.

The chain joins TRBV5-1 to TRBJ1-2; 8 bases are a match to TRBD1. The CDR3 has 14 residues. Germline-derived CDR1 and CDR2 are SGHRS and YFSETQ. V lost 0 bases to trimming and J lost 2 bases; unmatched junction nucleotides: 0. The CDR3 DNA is TGCGCCAGCAGCTTGGACAGGGGGAACTATGGCTACACCTTC. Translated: CASSLDRGNYGYTF.

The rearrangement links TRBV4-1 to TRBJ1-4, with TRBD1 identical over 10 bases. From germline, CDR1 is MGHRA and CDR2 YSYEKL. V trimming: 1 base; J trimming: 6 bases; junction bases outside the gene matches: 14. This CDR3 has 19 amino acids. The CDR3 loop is CASSQAYRDRGAWDEKLFF. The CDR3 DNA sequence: TGCGCCAGCAGCCAAGCCTACCGGGACAGGGGAGCCTGGGATGAAAAACTGTTTTTT.

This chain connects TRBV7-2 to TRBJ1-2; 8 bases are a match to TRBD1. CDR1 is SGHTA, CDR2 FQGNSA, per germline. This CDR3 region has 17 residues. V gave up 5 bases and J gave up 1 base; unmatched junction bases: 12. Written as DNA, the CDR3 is TGTGCCAGCAGCCCGAAGACAGGGGCCCACCTTAACTATGGCTACACCTTC. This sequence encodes CASSPKTGAHLNYGYTF.

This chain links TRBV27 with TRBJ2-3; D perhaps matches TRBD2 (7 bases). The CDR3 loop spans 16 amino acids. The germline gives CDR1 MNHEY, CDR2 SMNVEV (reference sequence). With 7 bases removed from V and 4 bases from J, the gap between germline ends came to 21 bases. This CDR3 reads CASNPGGFVLADTQYF. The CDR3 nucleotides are TGTGCCAGCAATCCGGGGGGCTTCGTTTTGGCAGATACGCAGTATTTT.

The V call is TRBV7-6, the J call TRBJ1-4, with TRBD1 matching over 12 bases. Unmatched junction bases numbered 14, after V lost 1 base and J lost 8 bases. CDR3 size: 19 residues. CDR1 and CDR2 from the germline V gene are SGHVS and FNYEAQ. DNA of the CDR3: TGTGCCAGCAGCTTAGTGGGACTGGGACAGGGGGCTGTAGGAGAAAAACTGTTTTTT. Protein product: CASSLVGLGQGAVGEKLFF.

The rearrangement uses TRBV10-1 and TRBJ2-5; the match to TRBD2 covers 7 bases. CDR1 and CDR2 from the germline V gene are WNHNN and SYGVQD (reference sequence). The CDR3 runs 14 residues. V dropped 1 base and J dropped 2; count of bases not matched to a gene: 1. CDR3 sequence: CASSELGGQETQYF. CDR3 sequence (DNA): TGCGCCAGCAGTGAGTTGGGGGGGCAAGAGACCCAGTACTTC.

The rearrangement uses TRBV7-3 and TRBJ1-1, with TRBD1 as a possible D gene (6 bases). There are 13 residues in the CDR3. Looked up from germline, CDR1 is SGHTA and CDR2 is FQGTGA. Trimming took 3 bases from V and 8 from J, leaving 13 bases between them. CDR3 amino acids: CASSLSRTDEAFF. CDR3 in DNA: TGTGCCAGCAGCTTGTCCCGGACAGACGAAGCTTTCTTT. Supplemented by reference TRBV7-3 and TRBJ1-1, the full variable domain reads GAGVSQTPSNKVTEKGKYVELRCDPISGHTALYWYRQSLGQGPEFLIYFQGTGAADDSGLPNDRFFAVRPEGSVSTLKIQRTERGDSAVYLCASSLSRTDEAFFGQGTRLTVV.

The DNA for the CDR3 is TGCGCCAGCAGCCCGGACAGGGGGCATGACATTCAGTACTTC. Its translation is CASSPDRGHDIQYF. The gene calls are TRBV5-1 and TRBJ2-4; 11 bases fit TRBD1. Germline V gene sequence: CDR1 SGHRS, CDR2 YFSETQ. CDR3 length equals 14 residues. V shed 4 bases and J 8 bases; nucleotides not matched to a gene: 5.

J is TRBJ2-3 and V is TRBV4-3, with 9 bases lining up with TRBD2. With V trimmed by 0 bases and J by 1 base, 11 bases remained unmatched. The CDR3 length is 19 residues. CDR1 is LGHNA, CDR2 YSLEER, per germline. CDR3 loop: CASSQEPRAGGGGTDTQYF. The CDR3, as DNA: TGCGCCAGCAGCCAAGAACCGCGGGCGGGAGGGGGGGGCACAGATACGCAGTATTTT.

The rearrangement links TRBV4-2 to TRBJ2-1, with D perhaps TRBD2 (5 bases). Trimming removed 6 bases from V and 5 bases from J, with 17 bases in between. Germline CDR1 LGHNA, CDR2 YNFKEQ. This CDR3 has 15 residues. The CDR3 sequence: CASRLLENSHNEQFF. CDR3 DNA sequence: TGTGCCAGCAGACTACTAGAAAATTCTCACAATGAGCAGTTCTTC.

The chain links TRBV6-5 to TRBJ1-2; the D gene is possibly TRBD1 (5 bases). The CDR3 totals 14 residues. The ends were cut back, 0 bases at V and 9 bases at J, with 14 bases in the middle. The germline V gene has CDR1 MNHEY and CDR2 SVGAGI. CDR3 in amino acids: CASSYSGRGRRYTF. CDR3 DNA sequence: TGTGCCAGCAGTTACTCGGGGCGCGGGAGGCGCTACACCTTC.

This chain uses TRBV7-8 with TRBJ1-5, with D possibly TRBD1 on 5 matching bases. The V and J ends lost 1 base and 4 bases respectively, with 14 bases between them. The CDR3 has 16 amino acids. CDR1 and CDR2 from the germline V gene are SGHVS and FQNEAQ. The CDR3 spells CASSLGGGTLNQPQHF. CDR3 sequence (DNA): TGTGCCAGCAGCTTAGGGGGTGGGACTCTGAATCAGCCCCAGCATTTT.

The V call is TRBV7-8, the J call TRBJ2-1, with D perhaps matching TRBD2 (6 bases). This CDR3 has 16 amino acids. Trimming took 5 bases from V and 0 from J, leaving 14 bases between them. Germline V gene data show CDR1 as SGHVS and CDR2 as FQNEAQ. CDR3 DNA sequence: TGTGCCAGCAGCCCCCGGACTACTAGCTCCTACAATGAGCAGTTCTTC. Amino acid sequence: CASSPRTTSSYNEQFF.

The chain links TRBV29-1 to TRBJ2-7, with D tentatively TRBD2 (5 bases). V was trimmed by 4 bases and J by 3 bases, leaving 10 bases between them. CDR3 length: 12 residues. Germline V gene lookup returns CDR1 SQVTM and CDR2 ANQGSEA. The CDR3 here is CSVGEILYEQYF. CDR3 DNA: TGCAGCGTTGGGGAGATCCTCTACGAGCAGTACTTC.

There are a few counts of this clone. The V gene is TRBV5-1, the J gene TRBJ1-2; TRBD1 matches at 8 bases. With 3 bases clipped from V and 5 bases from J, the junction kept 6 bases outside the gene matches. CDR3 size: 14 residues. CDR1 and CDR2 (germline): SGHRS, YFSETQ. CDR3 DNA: TGCGCCAGCAGCTCTGGACAGGGAAGTTATGGCTACACCTTC. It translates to CASSSGQGSYGYTF.

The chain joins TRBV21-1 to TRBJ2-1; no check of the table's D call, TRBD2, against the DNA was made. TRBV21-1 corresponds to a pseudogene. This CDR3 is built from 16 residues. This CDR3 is CASSNDAGSSYNEQFF. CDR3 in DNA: TGTGCCAGCAGCAACGACGCGGGATCATCCTACAATGAGCAGTTCTTC.

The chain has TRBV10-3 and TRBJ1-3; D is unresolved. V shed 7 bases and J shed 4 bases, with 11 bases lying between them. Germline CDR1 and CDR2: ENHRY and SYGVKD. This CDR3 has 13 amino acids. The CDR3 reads CAITPNQGNTIYF. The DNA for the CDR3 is TGTGCCATCACCCCCAATCAGGGAAACACCATATATTTT.

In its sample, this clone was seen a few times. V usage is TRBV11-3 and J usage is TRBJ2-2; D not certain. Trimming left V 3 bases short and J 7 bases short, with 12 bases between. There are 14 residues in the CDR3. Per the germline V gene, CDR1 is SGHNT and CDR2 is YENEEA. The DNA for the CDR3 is TGTGCCAGCAGCTTTTCCGGAACGGGCGGGGAGCTGTTTTTT. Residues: CASSFSGTGGELFF.

CDR3 nucleotide sequence: TGTGCCAGCAGCTTAGAGGGGACAGGGGGCTGGACGCAGTATTTT. Amino acids: CASSLEGTGGWTQYF. This chain links TRBV7-2 with TRBJ2-3; 12 bases agree with TRBD1. J was trimmed by 9 bases and V by 1 base; bases with no gene match: 5. The CDR3 totals 15 residues. Germline values: CDR1 SGHTA, CDR2 FQGNSA.

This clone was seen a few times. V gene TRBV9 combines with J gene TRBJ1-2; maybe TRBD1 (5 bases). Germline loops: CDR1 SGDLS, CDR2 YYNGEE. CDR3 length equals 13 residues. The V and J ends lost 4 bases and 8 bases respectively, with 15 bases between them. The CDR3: CASSRMDIRGYTF. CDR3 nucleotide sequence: TGTGCCAGCAGCCGAATGGACATTCGAGGCTACACCTTC.

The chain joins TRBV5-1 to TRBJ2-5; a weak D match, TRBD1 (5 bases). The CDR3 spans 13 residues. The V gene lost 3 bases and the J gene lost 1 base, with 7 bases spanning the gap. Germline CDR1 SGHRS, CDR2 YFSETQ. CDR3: CASSWGTQETQYF. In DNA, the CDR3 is TGCGCCAGCAGCTGGGGCACCCAAGAGACCCAGTACTTC.

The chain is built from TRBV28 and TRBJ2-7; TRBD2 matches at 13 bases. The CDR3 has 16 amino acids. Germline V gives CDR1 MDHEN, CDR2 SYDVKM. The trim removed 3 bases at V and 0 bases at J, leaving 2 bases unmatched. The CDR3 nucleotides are TGTGCCAGCAGTTTGGGACTAGCGGGGACCTCCTACGAGCAGTACTTC. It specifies CASSLGLAGTSYEQYF.